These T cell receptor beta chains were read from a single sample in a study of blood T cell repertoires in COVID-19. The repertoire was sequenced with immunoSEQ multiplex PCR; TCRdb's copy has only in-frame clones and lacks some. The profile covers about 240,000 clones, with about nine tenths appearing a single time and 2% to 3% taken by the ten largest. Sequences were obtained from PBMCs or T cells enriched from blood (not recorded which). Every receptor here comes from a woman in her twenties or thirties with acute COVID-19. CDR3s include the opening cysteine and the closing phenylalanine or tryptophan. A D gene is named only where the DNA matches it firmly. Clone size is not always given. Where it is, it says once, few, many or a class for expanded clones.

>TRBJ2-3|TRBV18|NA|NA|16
TGTGCCAGCTCCTTAGGATCCAGGGGTGGTGCAGATACGCAGTATTTT
CASSLGSRGGADTQYF
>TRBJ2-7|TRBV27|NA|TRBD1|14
TGTGCCAGCAGTTACAACAGGGGTCTCCACGAGCAGTACTTC
CASSYNRGLHEQYF
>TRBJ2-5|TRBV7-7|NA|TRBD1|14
TGTGCTAGCAGCCGAGGGACAGTTCAAGAGACCCAGTACTTC
CASSRGTVQETQYF
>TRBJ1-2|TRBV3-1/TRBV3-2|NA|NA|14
TGTGCCAGCAGCCAAGAAGGGGGTGAATGGGGCTACACCTTC
CASSQEGGEWGYTF
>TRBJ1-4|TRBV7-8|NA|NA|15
TGTGCCAGCAGCTTAGACAGCTCAACTAATGAAAAACTGTTTTTT
CASSLDSSTNEKLFF
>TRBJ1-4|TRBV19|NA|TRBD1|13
TGTGCCAGTAGTCAACAGGGGCGGGAAAAACTGTTTTTT
CASSQQGREKLFF
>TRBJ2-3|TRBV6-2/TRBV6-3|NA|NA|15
TGTGCCAGCAGCGGACTATCCCCTAGCACAGATACGCAGTATTTT
CASSGLSPSTDTQYF
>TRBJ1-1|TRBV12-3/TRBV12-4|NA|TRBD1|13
TGTGCCAGCAGTTTAGTGGGGACAGCGGATGCTTTCTTT
CASSLVGTADAFF
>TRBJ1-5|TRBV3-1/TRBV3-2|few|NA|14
TGTGCCAGCAGCCAAGATCCCGGTAGTCAGCCCCAGCATTTT
CASSQDPGSQPQHF
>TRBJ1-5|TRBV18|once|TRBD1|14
TGTGCCAGCTCACCACAGGGGGACAGTCAGCCCCAGCATTTT
CASSPQGDSQPQHF
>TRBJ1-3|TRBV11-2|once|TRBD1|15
TGTGCCAGCAGCAGGGGACAGAGCTCTGGAAACACCATATATTTT
CASSRGQSSGNTIYF
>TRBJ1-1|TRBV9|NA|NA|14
TGTGCCAGCAGCTTACAGGAGACGAACACTGAAGCTTTCTTT
CASSLQETNTEAFF
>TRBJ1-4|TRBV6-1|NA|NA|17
TGTGCCAGCAGTGGACGAACAGGGAGCGAAAGTAATGAAAAACTGTTTTTT
CASSGRTGSESNEKLFF
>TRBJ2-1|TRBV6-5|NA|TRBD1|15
TGTGCCAGCAGTTACGGACAGGGACCCTACAATGAGCAGTTCTTC
CASSYGQGPYNEQFF
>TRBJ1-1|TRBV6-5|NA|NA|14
TGTGCCAGCAGTTCCGTCTCTTTGAACACTGAAGCTTTCTTT
CASSSVSLNTEAFF
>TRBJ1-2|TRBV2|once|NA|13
TGTGCCAGCAGTGCCGAGGGGGTGGGTGGCTACACCTTC
CASSAEGVGGYTF
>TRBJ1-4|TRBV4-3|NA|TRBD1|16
TGCGCCAGCGCACAGGGGACCCCGCCATCTAATGAAAAACTGTTTTTT
CASAQGTPPSNEKLFF
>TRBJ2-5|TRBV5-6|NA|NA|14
TGTGCCAGCAGCTTGGTCACAGGCCAAGAGACCCAGTACTTC
CASSLVTGQETQYF
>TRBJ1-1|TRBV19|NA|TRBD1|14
TGTGCCAGTACCGATCCGGGACAGACCTCAGAGGCTTTCTTT
CASTDPGQTSEAFF
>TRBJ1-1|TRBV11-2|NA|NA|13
TGTGCCAGCAGCTGGCAGGAGGGCACTGAAGCTTTCTTT
CASSWQEGTEAFF
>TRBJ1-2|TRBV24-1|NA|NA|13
TGTGCCACCAGTGATCCTAACGGGTATGGCTACACCTTC
CATSDPNGYGYTF
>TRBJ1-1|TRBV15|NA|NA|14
TGTGCCACCAGCAGTGGACACTGGAACACTGAAGCTTTCTTT
CATSSGHWNTEAFF
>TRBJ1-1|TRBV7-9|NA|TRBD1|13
TGTGCCAGCAGCTCCACTCAGGGGGCGGGGGCTTTCTTT
CASSSTQGAGAFF
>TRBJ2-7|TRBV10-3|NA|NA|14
TGTGCCACCCGTCAGGGTCTCGGAGTGTACGAGCAGTACTTC
CATRQGLGVYEQYF
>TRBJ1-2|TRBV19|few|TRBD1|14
TGTGCCAGTAGTAACGACAGGGACGTGTATGGCTACACCTTC
CASSNDRDVYGYTF
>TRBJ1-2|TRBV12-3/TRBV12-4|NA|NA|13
TGTGCCACCGGTGGAAGAGGCGGCTATGGCTACACCTTC
CATGGRGGYGYTF
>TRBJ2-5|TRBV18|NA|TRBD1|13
TGTGCCAGCTTTAGACAGGGGCAAGAGACCCAGTACTTC
CASFRQGQETQYF
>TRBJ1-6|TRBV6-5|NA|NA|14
TGTGCCAGCACCCAGGACAGCTATAATTCACCCCTCCACTTT
CASTQDSYNSPLHF
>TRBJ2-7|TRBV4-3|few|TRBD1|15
TGCGCCAGCAGCCAAGACAGGGGGCCCCCCTACGAGCAGTACTTC
CASSQDRGPPYEQYF
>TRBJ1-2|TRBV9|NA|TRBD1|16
TGTGCCAGCAGCGTATCAGGGGCAGGGGGCGTCTATGGCTACACCTTC
CASSVSGAGGVYGYTF
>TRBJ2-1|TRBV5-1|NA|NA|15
TGCGCCAGCAGCTCGGACGCGAGCGGCTACAATGAGCAGTTCTTC
CASSSDASGYNEQFF
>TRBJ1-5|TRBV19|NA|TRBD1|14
TGTGCCAGTATGAGGGACAGGGGAGGTGGGCCCCAGCATTTT
CASMRDRGGGPQHF
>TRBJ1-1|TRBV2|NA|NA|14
TGTGCCAGCAGTGATACCGACCTAGACACTGAAGCTTTCTTT
CASSDTDLDTEAFF
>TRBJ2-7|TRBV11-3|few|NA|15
TGTGCCAGCAGCTTGCGCGGCGGGGAGCTCTACGAGCAGTACTTC
CASSLRGGELYEQYF
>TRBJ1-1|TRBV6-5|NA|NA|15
TGTGCCAGCAGTTACAATAACGGGGGTGACACTGAAGCTTTCTTT
CASSYNNGGDTEAFF
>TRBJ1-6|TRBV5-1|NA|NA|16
TGCGCCAGCAGCTTGTCGGTACAGGGTGGTAATTCACCCCTCCACTTT
CASSLSVQGGNSPLHF